This T cell receptor (beta chain) is from a study of cytomegalovirus exposure and HLA in healthy donors. 13 Jbeta primers and 60 Vbeta primers were used for the PCR. Assay: immunoSEQ multiplex PCR; the TCRdb copy retains only in-frame clones and omits some. In the table there are under 50,000 clones, roughly 76% of which are singletons. The junction had 3 bases not matched to a gene; V was cut back by 6 bases and J by 7 bases. Germline loops: CDR1 SGHRS, CDR2 YFSETQ. The CDR3 spans 13 residues. The chain employs TRBV5-1 and TRBJ2-1; 11 nucleotides line up with TRBD2. Sequencing was done on a sample of PBMCs. This receptor was taken from a man under 40 in good health and CMV-seronegative. As DNA, the CDR3 is TGCGCCAGCAAGGGACTAGCGGTTAATGAGCAGTTCTTC. Translating it yields CASKGLAVNEQFF. The entire variable domain, with the rest obtained from reference TRBV5-1 and TRBJ2-1, is as follows: KAGVTQTPRYLIKTRGQQVTLSCSPISGHRSVSWYQQTPGQGLQFLFEYFSETQRNKGNFPGRFSGRQFSNSRSEMNVSTLELGDSALYLCASKGLAVNEQFFGPGTRLTVL.